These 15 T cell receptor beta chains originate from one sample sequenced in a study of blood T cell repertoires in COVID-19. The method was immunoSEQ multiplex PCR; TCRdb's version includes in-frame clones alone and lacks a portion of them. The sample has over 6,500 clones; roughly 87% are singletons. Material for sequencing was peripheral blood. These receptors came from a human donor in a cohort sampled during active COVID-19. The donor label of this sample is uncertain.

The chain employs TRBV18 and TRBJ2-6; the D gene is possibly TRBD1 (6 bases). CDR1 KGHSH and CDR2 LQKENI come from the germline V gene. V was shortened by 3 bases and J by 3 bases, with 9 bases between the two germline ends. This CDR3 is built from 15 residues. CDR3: CASSPRGIGANVLTF. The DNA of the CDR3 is TGTGCCAGCTCACCTAGGGGGATTGGGGCCAACGTCCTGACTTTC.

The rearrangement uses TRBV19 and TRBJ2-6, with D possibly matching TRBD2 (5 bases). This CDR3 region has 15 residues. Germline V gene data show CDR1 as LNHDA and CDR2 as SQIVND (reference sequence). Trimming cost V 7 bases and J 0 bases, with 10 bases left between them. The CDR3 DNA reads TGTGCCAGTACGGCGGGTTCCTCTGGGGCCAACGTCCTGACTTTC. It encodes CASTAGSSGANVLTF.

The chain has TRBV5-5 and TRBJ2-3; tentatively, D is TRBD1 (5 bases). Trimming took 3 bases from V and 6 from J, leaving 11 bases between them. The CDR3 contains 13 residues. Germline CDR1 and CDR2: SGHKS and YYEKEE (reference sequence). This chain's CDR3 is CASSSPSGDTQYF. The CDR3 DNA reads TGTGCCAGCAGCTCCCCTTCAGGGGATACGCAGTATTTT.

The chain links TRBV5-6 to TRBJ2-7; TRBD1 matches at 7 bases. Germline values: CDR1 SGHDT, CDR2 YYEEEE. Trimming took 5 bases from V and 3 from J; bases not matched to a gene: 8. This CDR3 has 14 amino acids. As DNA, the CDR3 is TGTGCCAGCAGGATTAGACAGGGAAACTACGAGCAGTACTTC. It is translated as CASRIRQGNYEQYF.

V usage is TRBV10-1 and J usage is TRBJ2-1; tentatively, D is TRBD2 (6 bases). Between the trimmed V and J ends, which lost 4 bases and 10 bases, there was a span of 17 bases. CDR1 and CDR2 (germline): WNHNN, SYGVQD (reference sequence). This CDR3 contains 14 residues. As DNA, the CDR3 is TGCGCCAGCAGTGGGGGAGGCCGTTTATCGGAGCAGTTCTTC. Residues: CASSGGGRLSEQFF.

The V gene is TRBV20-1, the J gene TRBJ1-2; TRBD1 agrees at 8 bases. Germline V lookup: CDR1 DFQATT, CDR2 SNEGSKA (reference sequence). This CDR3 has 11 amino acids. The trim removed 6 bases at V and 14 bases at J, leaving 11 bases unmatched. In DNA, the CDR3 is TGCAGTGCCACTGGACAGGGAACGGGTACCTTC. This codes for CSATGQGTGTF.

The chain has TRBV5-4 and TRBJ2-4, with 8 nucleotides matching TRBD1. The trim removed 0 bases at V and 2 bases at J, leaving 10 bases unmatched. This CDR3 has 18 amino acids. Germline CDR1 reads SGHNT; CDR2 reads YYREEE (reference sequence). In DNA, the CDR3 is TGTGCCAGCAGCTTGGAGGGGGGCAGGGGGCTCACCAAAAACATTCAGTACTTC. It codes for CASSLEGGRGLTKNIQYF.

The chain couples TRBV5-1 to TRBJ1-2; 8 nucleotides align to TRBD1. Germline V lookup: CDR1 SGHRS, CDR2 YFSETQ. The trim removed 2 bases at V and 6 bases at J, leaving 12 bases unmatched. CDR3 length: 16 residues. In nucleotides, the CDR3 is TGCGCCAGCAGCTTAGCGCTATCCGGGACAGGTGATGGCTACACCTTC. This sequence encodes CASSLALSGTGDGYTF.

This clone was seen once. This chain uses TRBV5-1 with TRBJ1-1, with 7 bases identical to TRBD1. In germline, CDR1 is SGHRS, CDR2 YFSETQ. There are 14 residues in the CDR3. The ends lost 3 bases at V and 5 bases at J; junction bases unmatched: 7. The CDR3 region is CASSYGQAFTEAFF. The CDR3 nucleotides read TGCGCCAGCAGCTACGGACAGGCTTTTACTGAAGCTTTCTTT.

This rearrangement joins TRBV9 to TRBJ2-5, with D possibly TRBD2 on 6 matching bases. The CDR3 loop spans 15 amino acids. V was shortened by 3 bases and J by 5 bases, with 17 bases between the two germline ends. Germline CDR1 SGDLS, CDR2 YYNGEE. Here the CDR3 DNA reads TGTGCCAGCAGCGAGGGGACTCCGAGAGTGGAGACCCAGTACTTC. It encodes CASSEGTPRVETQYF.

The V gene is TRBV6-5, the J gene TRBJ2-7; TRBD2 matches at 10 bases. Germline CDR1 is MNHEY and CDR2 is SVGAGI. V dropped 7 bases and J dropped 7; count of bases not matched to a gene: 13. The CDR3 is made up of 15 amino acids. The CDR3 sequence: CASIPPAGGPGEQYF. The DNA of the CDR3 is TGTGCCAGCATTCCTCCAGCGGGGGGGCCAGGGGAGCAGTACTTC.

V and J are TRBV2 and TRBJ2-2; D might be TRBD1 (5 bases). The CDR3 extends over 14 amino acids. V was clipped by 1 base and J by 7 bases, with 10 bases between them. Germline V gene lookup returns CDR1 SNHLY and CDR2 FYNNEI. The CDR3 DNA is TGTGCCAGCAGTGAAGTAGGGGCGGACGGGGAGCTGTTTTTT. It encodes CASSEVGADGELFF.

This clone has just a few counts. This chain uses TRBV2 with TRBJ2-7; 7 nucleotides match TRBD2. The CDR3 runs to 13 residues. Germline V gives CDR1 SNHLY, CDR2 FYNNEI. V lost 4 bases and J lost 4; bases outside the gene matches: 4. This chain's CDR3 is CASSVSSGYEQYF. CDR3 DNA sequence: TGTGCCAGCAGTGTGTCTAGCGGTTACGAGCAGTACTTC.

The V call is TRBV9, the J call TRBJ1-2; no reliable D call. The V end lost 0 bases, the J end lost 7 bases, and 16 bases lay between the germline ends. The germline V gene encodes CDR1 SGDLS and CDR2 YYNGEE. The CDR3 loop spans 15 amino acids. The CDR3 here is CASSVDPLLNGGYTF. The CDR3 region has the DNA TGTGCCAGCAGCGTAGATCCCCTTCTAAACGGTGGCTACACCTTC.

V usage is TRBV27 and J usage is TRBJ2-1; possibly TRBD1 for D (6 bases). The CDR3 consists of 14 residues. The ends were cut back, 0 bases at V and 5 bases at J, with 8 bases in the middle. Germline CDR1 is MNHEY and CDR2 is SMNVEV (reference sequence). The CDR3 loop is CASSLSRGNNEQFF. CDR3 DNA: TGTGCCAGCAGTTTATCAAGGGGGAACAATGAGCAGTTCTTC.